This T cell receptor (beta chain) came from a study of blood T cell repertoires in COVID-19. In the study overall: There were acute and convalescent COVID-19 samples, and they came from the United States, Italy and Spain. The analysed material was cDNA or gDNA that came from T cells, B-cell-depleted T cells, or PBMCs.

Libraries were prepared by immunoSEQ multiplex PCR; TCRdb keeps only in-frame clonotypes and omits some of them. The repertoire has 80,000 or so clones, 81% of them found once; the top ten carry around 43%. This sequence was found in a man older than 75 with acute or convalescent COVID-19. The sample taken for sequencing was peripheral blood.

CDR3 loop: CASSNRDRGMNEDTGELFF. Here the CDR3 DNA reads TGTGCCAGTAGTAACCGGGACAGGGGGATGAACGAGGACACCGGGGAGCTGTTTTTT. V gene TRBV19 combines with J gene TRBJ2-2, with 11 bases identical to TRBD1. The CDR3 has 19 amino acids. CDR1 and CDR2 from the germline V gene are LNHDA and SQIVND (reference sequence). V lost 4 bases, J lost 3 bases, and 13 bases stayed unmatched.